This T cell receptor beta chain is from a study of blood T cell repertoires in COVID-19. Turning to the study itself: Spain, Italy and the United States supplied samples that represented acute and convalescent COVID-19.

Original data processing: Estimation of nucleated cell counts relied on the amplification of reference gene primers. Repertoires were generated with immunoSEQ multiplex PCR, while TCRdb's copy carries only in-frame clones and drops some. V and J calls and clone size follow that table, whereas D and trimming were derived from the DNA. The sample consists of about 140,000 clones, less than 90% of them appearing once. This clone was seen only once. The CDR3 is 14 amino acids. Per the germline V gene, CDR1 is SGHTA and CDR2 is FQGNSA. After removal of 3 bases from V and 5 bases from J, the junction contained 7 bases not matched to a gene. Seattle enrolled patients during active infection and tracked them longitudinally.

The V gene is TRBV7-2, the J gene TRBJ2-7; 7 bases match TRBD1. The clonotype originates from a man in his thirties or forties with COVID-19, enrolled during active disease. Source material: peripheral blood. CDR3 nucleotides: TGTGCCAGCAGCTTTGGCCCGACAGGGCACGAGCAGTACTTC. Protein sequence: CASSFGPTGHEQYF. Filled out from reference TRBV7-2 and TRBJ2-7, the complete variable domain reads GAGVSQSPSNKVTEKGKDVELRCDPISGHTALYWYRQSLGQGLEFLIYFQGNSAPDKSGLPSDRFSAERTGGSVSTLTIQRTQQEDSAVYLCASSFGPTGHEQYFGPGTRLTVT.